These T cell receptor beta chains were read from a single sample in a study of cytomegalovirus exposure and HLA in healthy donors. Using immunoSEQ multiplex PCR, the repertoire was profiled, and TCRdb retains in-frame clones only, with some absent. Of roughly 100,000 clones in the sample, around 85% were seen once. Sequencing was done on a sample of PBMCs. The receptors were gathered from a young man in good health and CMV-seropositive. Each CDR3 is given with its conserved first and last residue. D genes are given only for firm matches. Rows give clone size only sometimes, using once, few, many, or a class for an expanded clone.

j_call | d_call | v_call | clone_size | cdr3_aa | cdr3_nt
TRBJ2-7 | TRBD1 | TRBV5-4 | . | CASSQGAQDPYEQYF | TGTGCCAGCAGCCAGGGGGCCCAAGATCCCTACGAGCAGTACTTC
TRBJ1-2 | . | TRBV6-5 | . | CASSYSPTEIYGYTF | TGTGCCAGCAGTTACTCCCCCACGGAGATCTATGGCTACACCTTC
TRBJ2-3 | TRBD2 | TRBV10-3 | few | CAISSGLAGEDTQYF | TGTGCCATCAGCTCCGGACTAGCGGGGGAAGATACGCAGTATTTT
TRBJ1-3 | . | TRBV11-2 | . | CASRDSAGNTIYF | TGTGCCAGCAGGGACTCGGCTGGAAACACCATATATTTT
TRBJ1-3 | . | TRBV4-1 | . | CASSQGLMAGPPPPDSGNTIYF | TGCGCCAGCAGCCAAGGGCTGATGGCAGGGCCACCCCCTCCGGACTCTGGAAACACCATATATTTT
TRBJ2-1 | . | TRBV4-2 | . | CASSQGTKGIFDEQFF | TGTGCCAGCAGCCAAGGTACGAAGGGGATCTTCGATGAGCAGTTCTTC
TRBJ1-1 | . | TRBV29-1 | . | CSAGQGRNTEAFF | TGCAGCGCCGGCCAGGGTAGGAACACTGAAGCTTTCTTT
TRBJ2-7 | . | TRBV2 | . | CASMTTGSYEQYF | TGTGCCAGCATGACAACAGGGTCCTACGAGCAGTACTTC
TRBJ2-2 | . | TRBV27 | . | CASSLREFTGELFF | TGTGCCAGCAGTTTACGGGAGTTCACCGGGGAGCTGTTTTTT
TRBJ1-2 | . | TRBV2 | . | CASSEEQGRGYTF | TGTGCCAGCAGTGAAGAGCAGGGCCGCGGCTACACCTTC
TRBJ1-4 | TRBD1 | TRBV5-1 | . | CASTLGGQGNEKLFF | TGCGCCAGCACCCTGGGGGGACAGGGGAATGAAAAACTGTTTTTT
TRBJ1-5 | . | TRBV6-5 | few | CASTGGANQPQHF | TGTGCCAGCACGGGGGGGGCAAATCAGCCCCAGCATTTT
TRBJ1-5 | . | TRBV15 | . | CATSRGSPGSPQHF | TGTGCCACCAGCAGGGGTAGCCCCGGTTCGCCCCAGCATTTT
TRBJ2-3 | . | TRBV10-3 | . | CATSLPRKDTQYF | TGTGCCACCTCACTCCCCCGCAAGGATACGCAGTATTTT
TRBJ2-2 | . | TRBV6-1 | . | CASSADREVSGELFF | TGTGCCAGCAGCGCCGACAGGGAGGTGTCCGGGGAGCTGTTTTTT
TRBJ2-7 | . | TRBV1 | . | CTSSHPRTSGGDSSYGQYF | TGCACCAGCAGCCACCCGAGGACTAGCGGGGGGGATAGCTCCTACGGGCAGTACTTC
TRBJ1-1 | . | TRBV29-1 | once | CSVDSTGLNTEAFF | TGCAGCGTTGATTCGACAGGATTGAACACTGAAGCTTTCTTT
TRBJ2-5 | . | TRBV11-1 | . | CASSLDRGTQYF | TGTGCCAGCAGCTTAGATAGGGGGACCCAGTACTTC
TRBJ1-3 | . | TRBV30 | . | CAWAAGGDGNTIYF | TGTGCCTGGGCAGCCGGGGGGGATGGAAACACCATATATTTT
TRBJ1-2 | . | TRBV10-1 | . | CASSEGGVSRGIFWGGYTF | TGCGCCAGCAGTGAGGGCGGGGTCTCTAGGGGTATCTTTTGGGGAGGCTACACCTTC
TRBJ1-4 | TRBD1 | TRBV4-3 | . | CASSQGTRGQTVPLEKLFF | TGCGCCAGCAGCCAAGGGACGAGGGGACAGACCGTTCCACTCGAAAAACTGTTTTTT
TRBJ1-1 | . | TRBV11-2 | . | CASSTQGGTEAFF | TGTGCCAGCAGCACCCAGGGTGGCACTGAAGCTTTCTTT
TRBJ2-3 | . | TRBV4-1 | few | CASSQVRVSPGDTQYF | TGCGCCAGCAGCCAAGTTCGCGTTTCCCCGGGAGATACGCAGTATTTT
TRBJ2-7 | . | TRBV5-4 | once | CASSTNLGGRGYEQYF | TGTGCCAGCTCCACCAACCTGGGGGGAAGAGGCTACGAGCAGTACTTC
TRBJ1-1 | . | TRBV2 | . | CASSEGTEVDRFF | TGTGCCAGCAGTGAAGGGACAGAAGTGGACCGTTTCTTT
TRBJ2-7 | TRBD1 | TRBV30 | . | CAWSFPGQGALSEQYF | TGTGCCTGGAGCTTCCCGGGACAGGGGGCGCTGAGCGAGCAGTACTTC
TRBJ2-7 | . | TRBV7-6 | . | CASSFRGDEQYF | TGTGCCAGCAGCTTCAGGGGCGACGAGCAGTACTTC
TRBJ2-7 | . | TRBV19 | . | CASSYYTGYEQYF | TGTGCCAGTAGTTATTACACAGGGTACGAGCAGTACTTC
TRBJ1-2 | TRBD1 | TRBV5-4 | . | CASTGGKGYTF | TGTGCCAGCACAGGGGGAAAGGGCTACACCTTC
TRBJ2-2 | . | TRBV11-2 | . | CASSLGTGELFF | TGTGCCAGCAGCCTTGGGACAGGGGAGCTGTTTTTT
TRBJ2-6 | TRBD2 | TRBV7-3 | . | CASSKSGTTGANVLTF | TGTGCCAGCAGCAAATCAGGGACTACCGGGGCCAACGTCCTGACTTTC
TRBJ1-4 | . | TRBV7-2 | . | CASSLRSEKLFF | TGTGCCAGCAGCTTACGTTCCGAAAAACTGTTTTTT
TRBJ2-2 | TRBD2 | TRBV10-3 | . | CAISVGGLAGGPAGELFF | TGTGCCATCAGTGTCGGGGGGCTAGCGGGGGGGCCTGCCGGGGAGCTGTTTTTT
TRBJ1-3 | TRBD1 | TRBV6-5 | . | CASSNRGGNTIYF | TGTGCCAGCAGTAACAGGGGGGGGAACACCATATATTTT
TRBJ1-1 | . | TRBV30 | . | CAWRTRTGNTEAFF | TGTGCCTGGAGGACGAGGACGGGAAACACTGAAGCTTTCTTT
TRBJ1-4 | . | TRBV5-4 | . | CASSFGRGGREKLFF | TGTGCCAGCAGCTTTGGCAGGGGCGGGAGAGAAAAACTGTTTTTT
TRBJ1-2 | TRBD1 | TRBV5-1 | few | CASSEPGTGSGYTF | TGCGCCAGCAGCGAGCCCGGGACAGGGAGTGGCTACACCTTC
TRBJ1-2 | . | TRBV28 | . | CASSPPFVTSGYGYTF | TGTGCCAGCAGTCCCCCTTTTGTTACGTCCGGCTATGGCTACACCTTC
TRBJ2-2 | . | TRBV4-2 | . | CASSQEGLPGGELFF | TGTGCCAGCAGCCAAGAGGGACTCCCCGGCGGGGAGCTGTTTTTT
TRBJ2-7 | . | TRBV5-4 | . | CASSFRKQGSYEQYF | TGTGCCAGCAGCTTCCGGAAGCAGGGCTCCTACGAGCAGTACTTC
TRBJ2-5 | TRBD2 | TRBV2 | . | CASSGTSGSQETQYF | TGTGCCAGCAGTGGGACTAGCGGGAGCCAAGAGACCCAGTACTTC
TRBJ1-2 | . | TRBV4-3 | . | CASSQDRGEYGYTF | TGCGCCAGCAGCCAAGACAGGGGCGAATATGGCTACACCTTC
TRBJ2-7 | TRBD1 | TRBV5-4 | . | CASSAGQGSYEQYF | TGTGCCAGCAGCGCGGGACAGGGCTCCTACGAGCAGTACTTC
TRBJ1-3 | . | TRBV7-2 | . | CASGLARASGNTIYF | TGTGCCAGCGGGCTTGCGCGAGCCTCTGGAAACACCATATATTTT
TRBJ2-7 | . | TRBV12-5 | few | CASGSGILYEQYF | TGTGCTAGTGGTTCCGGGATTCTCTACGAGCAGTACTTC
TRBJ1-2 | TRBD1 | TRBV6-1 | . | CASSPWGTGNGYTF | TGTGCCAGCAGCCCTTGGGGGACAGGGAATGGCTACACCTTC
TRBJ1-2 | TRBD1 | TRBV5-1 | . | CASRQGATNYGYTF | TGCGCCAGCAGACAGGGGGCTACAAACTATGGCTACACCTTC
TRBJ1-6 | TRBD1 | TRBV6-5 | . | CASSYLTGSNSPLHF | TGTGCCAGCAGTTACTTGACAGGGTCCAATTCACCCCTCCACTTT
TRBJ1-2 | TRBD1 | TRBV6-1 | . | CASSEPLGWGTGVGYTF | TGTGCCAGCAGTGAACCCCTGGGTTGGGGGACAGGGGTAGGCTACACCTTC
TRBJ1-2 | . | TRBV15 | . | CATSRDDIYGYTF | TGTGCCACCAGCAGAGACGACATCTATGGCTACACCTTC